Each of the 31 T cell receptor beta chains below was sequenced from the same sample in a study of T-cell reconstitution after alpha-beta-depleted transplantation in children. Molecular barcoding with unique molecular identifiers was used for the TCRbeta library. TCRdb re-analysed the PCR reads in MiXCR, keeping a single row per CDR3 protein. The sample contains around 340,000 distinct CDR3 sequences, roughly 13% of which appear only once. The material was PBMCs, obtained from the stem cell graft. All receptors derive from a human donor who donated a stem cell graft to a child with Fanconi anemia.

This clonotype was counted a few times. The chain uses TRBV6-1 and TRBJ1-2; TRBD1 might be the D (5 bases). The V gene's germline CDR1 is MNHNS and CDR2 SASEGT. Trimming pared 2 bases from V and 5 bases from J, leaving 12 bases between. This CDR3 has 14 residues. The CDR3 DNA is TGTGCCAGCAGTGAACCCGGGGACCTTTATGGCTACACCTTC. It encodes CASSEPGDLYGYTF.

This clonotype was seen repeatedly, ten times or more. The CDR3 bases are TGTGCCAGCAGCTTACAGGGGGTGTACACTGAAGCTTTCTTT. Its translation: CASSLQGVYTEAFF. V and J are TRBV5-5 and TRBJ1-1; TRBD1 aligns across 8 bases. The CDR3 is 14 residues long. V lost 2 bases, J lost 3 bases, and 3 bases stayed unmatched. From germline, CDR1 is SGHKS and CDR2 YYEKEE (reference sequence). Drawing the rest from reference TRBV5-5 and TRBJ1-1, the complete variable domain is DAGVTQSPTHLIKTRGQQVTLRCSPISGHKSVSWYQQVLGQGPQFIFQYYEKEERGRGNFPDRFSARQFPNYSSELNVNALLLGDSALYLCASSLQGVYTEAFFGQGTRLTVV.

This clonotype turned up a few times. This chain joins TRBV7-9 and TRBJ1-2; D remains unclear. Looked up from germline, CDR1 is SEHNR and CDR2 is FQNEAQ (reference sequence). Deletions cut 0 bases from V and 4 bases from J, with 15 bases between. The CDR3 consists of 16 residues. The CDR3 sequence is CASSLASDELIYGYTF. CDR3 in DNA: TGTGCCAGCAGCTTAGCGTCTGACGAACTCATCTATGGCTACACCTTC.

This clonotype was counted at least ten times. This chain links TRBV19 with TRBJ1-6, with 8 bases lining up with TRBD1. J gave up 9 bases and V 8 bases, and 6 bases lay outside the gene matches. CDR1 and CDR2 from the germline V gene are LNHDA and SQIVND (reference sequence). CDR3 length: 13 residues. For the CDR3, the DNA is TGTGCCAGTTCGCGACAGGGGAGTTCACCCCTCCACTTT. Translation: CASSRQGSSPLHF.

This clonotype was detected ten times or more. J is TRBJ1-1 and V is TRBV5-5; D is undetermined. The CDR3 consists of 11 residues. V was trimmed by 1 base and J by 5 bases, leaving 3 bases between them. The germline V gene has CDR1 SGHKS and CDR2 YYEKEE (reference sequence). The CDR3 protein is CASSLHTEAFF. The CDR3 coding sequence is TGTGCCAGCAGCTTGCATACTGAAGCTTTCTTT.

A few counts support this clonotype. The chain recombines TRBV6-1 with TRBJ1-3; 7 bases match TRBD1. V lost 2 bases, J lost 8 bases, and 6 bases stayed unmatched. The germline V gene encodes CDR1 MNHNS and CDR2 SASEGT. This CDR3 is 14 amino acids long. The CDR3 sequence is CASSESEGADTIYF. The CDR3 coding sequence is TGTGCCAGCAGTGAATCTGAGGGGGCAGACACCATATATTTT.

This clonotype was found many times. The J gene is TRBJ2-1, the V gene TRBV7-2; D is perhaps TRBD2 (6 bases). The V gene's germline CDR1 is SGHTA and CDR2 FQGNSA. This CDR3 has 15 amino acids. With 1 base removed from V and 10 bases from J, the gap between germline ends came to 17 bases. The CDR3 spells CASSLVPLGGGEQFF. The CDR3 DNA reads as TGTGCCAGCAGCTTAGTACCCCTGGGAGGCGGGGAGCAGTTCTTC.

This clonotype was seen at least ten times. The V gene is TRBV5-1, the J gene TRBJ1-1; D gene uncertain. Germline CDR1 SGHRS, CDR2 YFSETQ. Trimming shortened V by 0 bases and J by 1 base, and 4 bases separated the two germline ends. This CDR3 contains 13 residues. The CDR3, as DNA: TGCGCCAGCAGCTTGGGAGCGAACACTGAAGCTTTCTTT. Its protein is CASSLGANTEAFF.

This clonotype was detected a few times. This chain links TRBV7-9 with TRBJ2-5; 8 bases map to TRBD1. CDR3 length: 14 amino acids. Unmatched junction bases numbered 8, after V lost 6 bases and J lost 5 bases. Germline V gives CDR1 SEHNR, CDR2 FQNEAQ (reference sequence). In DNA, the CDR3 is TGTGCCAGCAGTCTATTGGACAGGGTCGAGACCCAGTACTTC. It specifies CASSLLDRVETQYF.

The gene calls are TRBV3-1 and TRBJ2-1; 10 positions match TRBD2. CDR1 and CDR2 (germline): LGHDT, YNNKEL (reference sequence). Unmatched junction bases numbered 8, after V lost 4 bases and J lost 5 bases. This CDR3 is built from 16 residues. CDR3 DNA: TGTGCCAGCAGCCCCACGGAGCGGGGGGGTGACAATGAGCAGTTCTTC. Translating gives CASSPTERGGDNEQFF.

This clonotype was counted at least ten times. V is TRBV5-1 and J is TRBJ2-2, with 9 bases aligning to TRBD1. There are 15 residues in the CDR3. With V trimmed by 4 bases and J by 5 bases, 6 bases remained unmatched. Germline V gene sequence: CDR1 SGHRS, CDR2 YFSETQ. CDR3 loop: CASSPTTGGTGELFF. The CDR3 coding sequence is TGCGCCAGCAGCCCAACGACAGGGGGAACCGGGGAGCTGTTTTTT.

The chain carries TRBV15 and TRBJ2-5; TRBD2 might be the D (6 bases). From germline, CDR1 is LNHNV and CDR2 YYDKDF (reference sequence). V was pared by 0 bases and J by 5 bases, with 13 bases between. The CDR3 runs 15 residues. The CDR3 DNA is TGTGCCACCAGCAGAGATCTAGCGAGTGGTGAGACCCAGTACTTC. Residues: CATSRDLASGETQYF.

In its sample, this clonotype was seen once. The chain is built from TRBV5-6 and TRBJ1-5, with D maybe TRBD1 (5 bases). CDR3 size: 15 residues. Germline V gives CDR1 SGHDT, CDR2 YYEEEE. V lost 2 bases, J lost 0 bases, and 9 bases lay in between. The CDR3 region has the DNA TGTGCCAGCAGCTTCATGACAGATAGCAATCAGCCCCAGCATTTT. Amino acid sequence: CASSFMTDSNQPQHF.

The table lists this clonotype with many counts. CDR3 protein: CASSLAGTVNEQFF. In DNA, the CDR3 is TGTGCCAGCAGCTTGGCCGGCACAGTCAATGAGCAGTTCTTC. This rearrangement joins TRBV5-5 to TRBJ2-1; D uncertain. The CDR3 is 14 amino acids. Trimming took 0 bases from V and 6 from J, leaving 10 bases between them. Germline lookup yields CDR1 SGHKS and CDR2 YYEKEE (reference sequence).

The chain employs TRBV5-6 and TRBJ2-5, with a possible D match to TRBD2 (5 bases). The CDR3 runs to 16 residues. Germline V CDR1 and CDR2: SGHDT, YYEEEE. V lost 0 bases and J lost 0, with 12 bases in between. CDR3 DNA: TGTGCCAGCAGCTTGGTTCGCCGAGGGTACCAAGAGACCCAGTACTTC. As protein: CASSLVRRGYQETQYF.

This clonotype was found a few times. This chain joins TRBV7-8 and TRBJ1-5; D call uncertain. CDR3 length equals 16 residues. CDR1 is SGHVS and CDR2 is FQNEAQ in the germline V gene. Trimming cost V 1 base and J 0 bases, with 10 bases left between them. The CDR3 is CASSLGVGNSNQPQHF. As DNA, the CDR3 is TGTGCCAGCAGCTTAGGGGTCGGAAATAGCAATCAGCCCCAGCATTTT. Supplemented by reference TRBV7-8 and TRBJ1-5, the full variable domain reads GAGVSQSPRYKVAKRGQDVALRCDPISGHVSLFWYQQALGQGPEFLTYFQNEAQLDKSGLPSDRFFAERPEGSVSTLKIQRTQQEDSAVYLCASSLGVGNSNQPQHFGDGTRLSIL.

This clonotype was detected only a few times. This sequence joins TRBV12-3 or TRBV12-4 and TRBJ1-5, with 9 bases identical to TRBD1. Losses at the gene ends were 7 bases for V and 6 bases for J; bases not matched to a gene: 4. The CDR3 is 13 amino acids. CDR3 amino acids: CASTTGGSQPQHF. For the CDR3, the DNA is TGTGCCAGCACAACAGGGGGCTCTCAGCCCCAGCATTTT.

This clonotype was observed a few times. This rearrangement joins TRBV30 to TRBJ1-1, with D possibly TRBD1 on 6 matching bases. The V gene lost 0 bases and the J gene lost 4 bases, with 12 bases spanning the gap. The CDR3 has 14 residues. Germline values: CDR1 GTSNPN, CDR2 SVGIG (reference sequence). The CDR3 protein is CAWSVGGGSTEAFF. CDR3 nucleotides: TGTGCCTGGAGTGTCGGGGGCGGGAGCACTGAAGCTTTCTTT. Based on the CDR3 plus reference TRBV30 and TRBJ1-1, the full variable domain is SQTIHQWPATLVQPVGSPLSLECTVEGTSNPNLYWYRQAAGRGLQLLFYSVGIGQISSEVPQNLSASRPQDRQFILSSKKLLLSDSGFYLCAWSVGGGSTEAFFGQGTRLTVV.

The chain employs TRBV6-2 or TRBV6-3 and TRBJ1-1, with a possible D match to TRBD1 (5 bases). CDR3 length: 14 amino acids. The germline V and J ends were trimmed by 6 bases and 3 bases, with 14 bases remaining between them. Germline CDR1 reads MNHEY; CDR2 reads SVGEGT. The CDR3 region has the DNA TGTGCCAGCAGGCTTACCCTGGGGGACACTGAAGCTTTCTTT. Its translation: CASRLTLGDTEAFF.

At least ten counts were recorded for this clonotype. CDR3 loop: CASSRVTVNTGELFF. In DNA, the CDR3 is TGTGCCAGCAGCCGCGTGACAGTTAACACCGGGGAGCTGTTTTTT. The chain links TRBV7-2 to TRBJ2-2, with a possible D match to TRBD1 (5 bases). With 5 bases removed from V and 2 bases from J, the gap between germline ends came to 12 bases. Germline V gene lookup returns CDR1 SGHTA and CDR2 FQGNSA. This CDR3 comprises 15 residues.

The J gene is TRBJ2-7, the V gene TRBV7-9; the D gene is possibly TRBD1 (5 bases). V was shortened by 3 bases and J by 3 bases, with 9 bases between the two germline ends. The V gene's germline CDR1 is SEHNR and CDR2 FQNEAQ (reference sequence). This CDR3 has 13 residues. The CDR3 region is CASSLTALYEQYF. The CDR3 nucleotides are TGTGCCAGCAGCTTGACAGCACTCTACGAGCAGTACTTC.

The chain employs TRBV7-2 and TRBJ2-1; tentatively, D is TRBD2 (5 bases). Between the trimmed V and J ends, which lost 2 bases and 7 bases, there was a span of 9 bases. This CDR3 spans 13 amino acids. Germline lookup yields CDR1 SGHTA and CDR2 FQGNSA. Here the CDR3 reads CASSLRLPNEQFF. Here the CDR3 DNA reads TGTGCCAGCAGCTTAAGACTACCAAATGAGCAGTTCTTC.

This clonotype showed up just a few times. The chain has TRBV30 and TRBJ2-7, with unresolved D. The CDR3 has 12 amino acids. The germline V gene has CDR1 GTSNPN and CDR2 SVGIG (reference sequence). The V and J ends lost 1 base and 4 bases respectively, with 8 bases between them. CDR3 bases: TGTGCCTGGAGTGGGTTTTCGTACGAGCAGTACTTC. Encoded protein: CAWSGFSYEQYF.

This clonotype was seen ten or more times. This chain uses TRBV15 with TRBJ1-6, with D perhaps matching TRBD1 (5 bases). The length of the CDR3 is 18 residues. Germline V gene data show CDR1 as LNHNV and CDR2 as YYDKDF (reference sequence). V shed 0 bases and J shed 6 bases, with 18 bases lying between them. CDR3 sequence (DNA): TGTGCCACCAGCAGAGAGGCACCGGGACGGATATCTAATTCACCCCTCCACTTT. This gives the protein CATSREAPGRISNSPLHF. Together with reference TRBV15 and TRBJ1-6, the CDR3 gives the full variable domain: DAMVIQNPRYQVTQFGKPVTLSCSQTLNHNVMYWYQQKSSQAPKLLFHYYDKDFNNEADTPDNFQSRRPNTSFCFLDIRSPGLGDTAMYLCATSREAPGRISNSPLHFGNGTRLTVT.

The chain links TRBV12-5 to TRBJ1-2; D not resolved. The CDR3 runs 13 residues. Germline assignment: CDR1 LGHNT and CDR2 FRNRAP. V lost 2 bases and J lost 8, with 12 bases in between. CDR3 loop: CASGLSPPGGYTF. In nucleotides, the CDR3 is TGTGCTAGTGGTTTGAGCCCCCCGGGGGGCTACACCTTC.

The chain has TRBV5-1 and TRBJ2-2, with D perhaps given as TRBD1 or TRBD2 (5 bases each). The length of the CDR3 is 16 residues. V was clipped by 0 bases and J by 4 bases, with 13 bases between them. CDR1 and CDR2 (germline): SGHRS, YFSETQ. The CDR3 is CASSLAPGQRTGELFF. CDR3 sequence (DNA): TGCGCCAGCAGCTTGGCGCCGGGGCAGCGCACCGGGGAGCTGTTTTTT. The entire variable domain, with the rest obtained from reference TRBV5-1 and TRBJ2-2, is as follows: KAGVTQTPRYLIKTRGQQVTLSCSPISGHRSVSWYQQTPGQGLQFLFEYFSETQRNKGNFPGRFSGRQFSNSRSEMNVSTLELGDSALYLCASSLAPGQRTGELFFGEGSRLTVL.

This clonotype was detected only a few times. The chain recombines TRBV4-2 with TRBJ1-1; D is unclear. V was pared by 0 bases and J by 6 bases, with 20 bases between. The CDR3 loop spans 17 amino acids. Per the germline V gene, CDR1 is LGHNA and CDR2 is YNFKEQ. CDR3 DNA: TGTGCCAGCAGCCAAGATCCCCCTGGCCTGAGGCGGGCTGAAGCTTTCTTT. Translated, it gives CASSQDPPGLRRAEAFF.

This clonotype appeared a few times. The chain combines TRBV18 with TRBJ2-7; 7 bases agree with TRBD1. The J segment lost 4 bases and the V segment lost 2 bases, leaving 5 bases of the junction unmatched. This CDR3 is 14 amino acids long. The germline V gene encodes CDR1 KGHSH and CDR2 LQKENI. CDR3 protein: CASSPAQGVYEQYF. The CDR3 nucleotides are TGTGCCAGCTCACCAGCTCAGGGGGTTTACGAGCAGTACTTC. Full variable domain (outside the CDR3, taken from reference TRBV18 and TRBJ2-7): NAGVMQNPRHLVRRRGQEARLRCSPMKGHSHVYWYRQLPEEGLKFMVYLQKENIIDESGMPKERFSAEFPKEGPSILRIQQVVRGDSAAYFCASSPAQGVYEQYFGPGTRLTVT.

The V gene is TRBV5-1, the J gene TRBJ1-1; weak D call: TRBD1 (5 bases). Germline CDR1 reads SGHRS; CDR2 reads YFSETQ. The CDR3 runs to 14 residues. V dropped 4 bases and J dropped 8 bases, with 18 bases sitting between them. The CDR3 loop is CASSLRDGGQEAFF. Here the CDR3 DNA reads TGCGCCAGCAGCCTACGGGACGGCGGACAAGAAGCTTTCTTT.

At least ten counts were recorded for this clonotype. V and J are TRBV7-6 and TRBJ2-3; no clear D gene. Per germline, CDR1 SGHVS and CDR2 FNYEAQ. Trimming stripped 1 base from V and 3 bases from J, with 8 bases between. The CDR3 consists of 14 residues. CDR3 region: CASSLVGVTDTQYF. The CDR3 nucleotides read TGTGCCAGCAGCTTAGTGGGCGTTACAGATACGCAGTATTTT.

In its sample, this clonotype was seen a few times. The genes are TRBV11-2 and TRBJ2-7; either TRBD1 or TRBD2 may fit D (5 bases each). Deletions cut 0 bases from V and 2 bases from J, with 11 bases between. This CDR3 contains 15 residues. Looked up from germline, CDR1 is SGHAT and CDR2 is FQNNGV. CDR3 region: CASSLDRWGPYEQYV. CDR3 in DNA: TGTGCCAGCAGCTTAGATCGATGGGGACCCTACGAGCAGTACGTC.